This is a list of T cell receptor beta chains from one sample in a study of cytomegalovirus exposure and HLA in healthy donors. Method: immunoSEQ multiplex PCR; TCRdb's copy keeps in-frame clones and lacks some. The sample consists of fewer than 80,000 clones, 70% to 80% of them appearing once. Sequenced input: PBMCs. These receptors originate from a man aged 25 to 40 in good health and CMV-seronegative. Both conserved end residues are part of each CDR3. D genes are given only for firm matches. A clone size is listed for some rows: how often the clone was seen (once, few, many), or a class if it is expanded.

-	TRBJ2-7	TRBV9	-	TGTGCCAGTGCTACAGGAAGCTCCTACGAGCAGTACTTC	CASATGSSYEQYF
-	TRBJ2-2	TRBV7-2	-	TGTGCCAGCAGCCCTGACAGAAACACCGGGGAGCTGTTTTTT	CASSPDRNTGELFF
TRBD2	TRBJ2-1	TRBV19	-	TGTGCCAGTAGTAGGGGACTAGCGGGAGGGCCATCTGGGTACAATGAGCAGTTCTTC	CASSRGLAGGPSGYNEQFF
-	TRBJ1-1	TRBV5-4	-	TGTGCCAGCAGCTTTCTGAAACAAGTGGTGAACACTGAAGCTTTCTTT	CASSFLKQVVNTEAFF
TRBD1	TRBJ1-1	TRBV13	-	TGTGCCAGCAACGGACAGGGATTGAACACTGAAGCTTTCTTT	CASNGQGLNTEAFF
-	TRBJ2-7	TRBV6-1	-	TGTGCCAGCAGTGAATATAGGACAGAGACCTACGAGCAGTACTTC	CASSEYRTETYEQYF
TRBD2	TRBJ2-1	TRBV29-1	-	TGCAGCGTTGAAGACCCGACCCCTAGCGGGAGCTTGTACAATGAGCAGTTCTTC	CSVEDPTPSGSLYNEQFF
TRBD1	TRBJ2-1	TRBV28	-	TGTGCCAGCAGTTCAACCGGGACAGGTAGTAATGAGCAGTTCTTC	CASSSTGTGSNEQFF
TRBD1	TRBJ1-3	TRBV5-4	-	TGTGCCAGCCGACCGGGACAGGGCCCTTCTGGAAACACCATATATTTT	CASRPGQGPSGNTIYF
TRBD2	TRBJ2-1	TRBV27	once	TGTGCCAGCAGTTCCTCCGGGACTAGCGGGAATGAGCAGTTCTTC	CASSSSGTSGNEQFF
TRBD2	TRBJ2-2	TRBV18	-	TGTGCCAGCTCACCGCTAGCGGCCCCCTGGGGGGAGCTGTTTTTT	CASSPLAAPWGELFF
-	TRBJ1-4	TRBV18	-	TGTGCCAGCTCACCTAATACAGGAGAAAAACTGTTTTTT	CASSPNTGEKLFF
-	TRBJ2-7	TRBV7-9	-	TGTGCCAGCGGTCAACAGGGCTACGAGCAGTACTTC	CASGQQGYEQYF
TRBD2	TRBJ2-3	TRBV2	-	TGTGCCAGCAGGGGGACCTTAGCGGGAGGGAGCACAGATACGCAGTATTTT	CASRGTLAGGSTDTQYF
-	TRBJ2-3	TRBV4-1	once	TGCGCCAGCAGCCCGGAAAGACCGGAGCGCGGAGATACGCAGTATTTT	CASSPERPERGDTQYF
-	TRBJ1-2	TRBV29-1	-	TGCAGCGTTGTTGAGGGCTATGGCTACACCTTC	CSVVEGYGYTF
TRBD2	TRBJ2-7	TRBV27	-	TGTGCCAGCAGGCGGGAGATCGGGTACGAGCAGTACTTC	CASRREIGYEQYF
TRBD1	TRBJ1-6	TRBV27	-	TGTGCCAGCAGTCCCGGGACAGGGGGGTCACCCCTCCACTTT	CASSPGTGGSPLHF
-	TRBJ2-1	TRBV6-1	-	TGTGCCAGCAGTGAAGCGCGTAGACTAGGGCAGTTCTTC	CASSEARRLGQFF
TRBD2	TRBJ2-3	TRBV28	few	TGTGCCAGCAACGGGGGGCTAGCGGGAGGTGGTAATACGCAGTATTTT	CASNGGLAGGGNTQYF
-	TRBJ1-2	TRBV28	-	TGTGCCAGCAGTTTAATTGGCGGTAGGAACACCTTC	CASSLIGGRNTF
-	TRBJ2-1	TRBV27	-	TGTGCCAGCAGTCCATTCACACAGGGAAATGAGCAGTTCTTC	CASSPFTQGNEQFF
-	TRBJ1-2	TRBV27	once	TGTGCCAGCAGTTTGGGGGGAGCTAACTATGGCTACACCTTC	CASSLGGANYGYTF